The T cell receptor (beta chain) under discussion was sequenced for a study of T cells after somatic rescue of genetic block. CDR1 and CDR2 (germline): SGDLS, YYNGEE. The V end lost 6 bases, the J end lost 6 bases, and 15 bases lay between the germline ends. This CDR3 has 13 residues. The data were produced by immunoSEQ multiplex PCR, yet TCRdb's version contains in-frame clones alone and is incomplete. Here the sample spans about 88,000 clones, about nine tenths being singletons. The chain is built from TRBV9 and TRBJ1-2; D gene ambiguous. The sequence derives from a woman under 30. Sequenced: peripheral blood mononuclear cells (PBMCs). Here the CDR3 DNA reads TGTGCCAGCACCGAAGGCCTCAAGAATGGCTACACCTTC. This codes for CASTEGLKNGYTF.